This entry describes one TCR beta chain. This entry belongs to a study of glioma-infiltrating T cells after dendritic cell vaccination. Repertoires were generated with immunoSEQ multiplex PCR, while TCRdb's copy carries only in-frame clones and drops some. The table has 70,000 to 95,000 clones, around 87% seen once. Sample time point: after dendritic cell vaccination, including at tumor progression/relapse. Sequencing used blood, obtained after dendritic cell vaccination. The clonotype comes from a human donor with glioblastoma.

The DNA of the CDR3 is TGTGCCAGCAGTTTCCTAGCGGGGGGGATAAATGAGCAGTTCTTC. It translates to CASSFLAGGINEQFF. The chain employs TRBV6-6 and TRBJ2-1; the match to TRBD2 covers 12 bases. V was pared by 4 bases and J by 7 bases, with 5 bases of the junction left unmatched. Germline CDR1 and CDR2: MNHNY and SVGAGI (reference sequence). There are 15 residues in the CDR3.